This T cell receptor beta chain was identified during a study of early T cells in non-severe SARS-CoV-2 infection. TCRdb ran MiXCR on the 5' RACE reads and lists one entry per CDR3 protein. The data hold about 49,000 distinct CDR3 sequences, with about 6.5% observed a single time. This clonotype was observed at least ten times. CDR1 is SQVTM, CDR2 ANQGSEA, per germline. Trimming left V 4 bases short and J 1 base short, with 7 bases between. The CDR3 totals 12 residues. The sample consisted of whole blood, taken at baseline. The chain combines TRBV29-1 with TRBJ1-2; D is perhaps TRBD1 (5 bases). The sequence came from an adult who was a healthcare worker with PCR-confirmed SARS-CoV-2 infection or an uninfected control (not recorded which). The DNA for the CDR3 is TGCAGCGTTGGACAGTTTAACTATGGCTACACCTTC. Its protein is CSVGQFNYGYTF. The whole variable domain, filled in from reference TRBV29-1 and TRBJ1-2, reads SAVISQKPSRDICQRGTSLTIQCQVDSQVTMMFWYRQQPGQSLTLIATANQGSEATYESGFVIDKFPISRPNLTFSTLTVSNMSPEDSSIYLCSVGQFNYGYTFGSGTRLTVV.